These 20 T cell receptor beta chains originate from one sample sequenced in a study of STAT5B mutations in CD4+ large granular lymphocyte leukemia. This table comes from immunoSEQ multiplex PCR, and its TCRdb copy is limited to in-frame clones, with some not included. The table includes fewer than 45,000 clones, 80% to 90% detected once. Sequencing was carried out using CD4+ T cells from blood buffy coats. The source of these receptors is a human donor in good health.

This clone appeared a single time. The V call is TRBV12-5, the J call TRBJ1-2; tentative D call: TRBD1 (5 bases). Trimming stripped 7 bases from V and 1 base from J, with 10 bases between. Per germline, CDR1 LGHNT and CDR2 FRNRAP. This CDR3 contains 13 residues. The CDR3 bases are TGTGCTAGTGACTCAGGGTTTAACTATGGCTACACCTTC. It yields the protein CASDSGFNYGYTF.

In its sample, this clone was seen a few times. The rearrangement links TRBV4-2 to TRBJ1-1, with D uncertain. V was clipped by 2 bases and J by 5 bases, with 6 bases between them. In germline, CDR1 is LGHNA, CDR2 YNFKEQ. The CDR3 is made up of 12 amino acids. In nucleotides, the CDR3 is TGTGCCAGCAGCCAAAGTAGGACTGAAGCTTTCTTT. Its translation: CASSQSRTEAFF.

This chain links TRBV5-8 with TRBJ2-1, with TRBD1 identical over 8 bases. This CDR3 contains 14 residues. The germline V gene has CDR1 SGHTS and CDR2 YDEGEE. With V trimmed by 1 base and J by 15 bases, 12 bases remained unmatched. This chain's CDR3 is CASSLMEYDRGRFF. CDR3 in DNA: TGTGCCAGCAGCTTGATGGAGTACGACAGGGGAAGGTTCTTC.

The chain couples TRBV30 to TRBJ2-2, with a weak D call TRBD2 (5 bases). From germline, CDR1 is GTSNPN and CDR2 SVGIG (reference sequence). This CDR3 contains 14 residues. V lost 2 bases to trimming and J lost 4 bases, with 11 bases between them. The CDR3 is CAWSTGLSTGELFF. CDR3 coding DNA: TGTGCCTGGAGTACCGGACTCTCCACCGGGGAGCTGTTTTTT.

The rearrangement uses TRBV29-1 and TRBJ1-1; possible D gene TRBD1, 6 bases. The CDR3 contains 13 residues. Germline V gene data show CDR1 as SQVTM and CDR2 as ANQGSEA. V lost 7 bases, J lost 5 bases, and 17 bases lay in between. The DNA of the CDR3 is TGCAGCGGGGCAAGGGGGTTGGGAACTGAAGCTTTCTTT. It specifies CSGARGLGTEAFF.

The rearrangement uses TRBV7-6 and TRBJ2-5; 7 bases are shared with TRBD2. The CDR3 has 15 amino acids. Trimming at V came to 0 bases and at J to 5 bases, leaving 6 bases not matched to a gene. Germline V gene sequence: CDR1 SGHVS, CDR2 FNYEAQ. The CDR3 DNA is TGTGCCAGCAGCTTAGCGGCGGGGGTCGGGGAGACCCAGTACTTC. Amino acid sequence: CASSLAAGVGETQYF.

This chain connects TRBV28 to TRBJ1-2, with D perhaps matching TRBD1 (5 bases). The length of the CDR3 is 13 residues. Trimming removed 6 bases from V and 6 bases from J, with 14 bases in between. Per the germline V gene, CDR1 is MDHEN and CDR2 is SYDVKM. CDR3 bases: TGTGCCAGCAGCAAAACGGGACTCCATGGCTACACCTTC. This gives the protein CASSKTGLHGYTF.

The chain recombines TRBV28 with TRBJ2-2; 7 positions agree with TRBD1. V was pared by 5 bases and J by 3 bases, with 9 bases of the junction left unmatched. The CDR3 is 16 amino acids. Germline V CDR1 and CDR2: MDHEN, SYDVKM. CDR3: CASSPQDRADTGELFF. Here the CDR3 DNA reads TGTGCCAGCAGTCCCCAAGACAGGGCGGACACCGGGGAGCTGTTTTTT.

The J gene is TRBJ1-1, the V gene TRBV6-4; TRBD1 is a possible D gene (6 bases). V shed 2 bases and J shed 0 bases, with 10 bases lying between them. The germline V gene has CDR1 MRHNA and CDR2 SNTAGT. This CDR3 region has 15 residues. The CDR3 coding sequence is TGTGCCAGCAGTGACGTAGGACAGTTGAACACTGAAGCTTTCTTT. It is translated as CASSDVGQLNTEAFF.

In nucleotides, the CDR3 is TGCAGTGCTAGAAAAGGCGACGAGCAGTACTTC. Amino acid sequence: CSARKGDEQYF. The chain is built from TRBV20-1 and TRBJ2-7; unclear D gene. CDR3 length: 11 residues. Trimming cost V 2 bases and J 5 bases, with 7 bases left between them. Germline V gene lookup returns CDR1 DFQATT and CDR2 SNEGSKA (reference sequence).

V is TRBV11-2 and J is TRBJ2-1; 16 bases are shared with TRBD2. From germline, CDR1 is SGHAT and CDR2 FQNNGV. The CDR3 runs to 17 residues. Losses at the gene ends were 5 bases for V and 9 bases for J; bases not matched to a gene: 10. The CDR3 nucleotides read TGTGCCAGCAGCGATGGGACTAGCGGGAGGGCCAGGAGTGAGCAGTTCTTC. Translated, it gives CASSDGTSGRARSEQFF.

V gene TRBV11-3 combines with J gene TRBJ2-7, with D possibly being TRBD1 or TRBD2 (5 bases each). The V gene's germline CDR1 is SGHNT and CDR2 YENEEA. This CDR3 contains 12 residues. Trimming cost V 0 bases and J 10 bases, with 10 bases left between them. The DNA of the CDR3 is TGTGCCAGCAGCTTAGATGTCGGGGACCAGTACTTC. This gives the protein CASSLDVGDQYF.

The chain employs TRBV10-3 and TRBJ2-3; no firm D call. The CDR3 spans 13 residues. The V and J ends lost 2 bases and 0 bases respectively, with 3 bases between them. Germline-derived CDR1 and CDR2 are ENHRY and SYGVKD. CDR3 sequence: CAISEMSTDTQYF. CDR3 sequence (DNA): TGTGCCATCAGTGAGATGAGCACAGATACGCAGTATTTT.

J is TRBJ2-7 and V is TRBV19; D gene ambiguous. Germline V lookup: CDR1 LNHDA, CDR2 SQIVND (reference sequence). The CDR3 spans 13 residues. Trimming cost V 0 bases and J 6 bases, with 9 bases left between them. The CDR3 here is CASSIDEGLEQYF. CDR3 nucleotide sequence: TGTGCCAGTAGTATAGATGAAGGGCTCGAGCAGTACTTC.

The chain couples TRBV19 to TRBJ1-2; the D is unclear. The germline V gene encodes CDR1 LNHDA and CDR2 SQIVND (reference sequence). CDR3 length: 16 residues. V gave up 4 bases and J gave up 4 bases, with 19 bases separating them. In DNA, the CDR3 is TGTGCCAGTAGTACAGCTACCGCAGGCGGTTCCTATGGCTACACCTTC. As protein: CASSTATAGGSYGYTF.

The J gene is TRBJ2-1, the V gene TRBV4-3, with a weak D call TRBD2 (7 bases). Germline CDR1 LGHNA, CDR2 YSLEER. The length of the CDR3 is 15 residues. Trimming shortened V by 6 bases and J by 1 base, and 13 bases separated the two germline ends. CDR3 coding DNA: TGCGCCAGCAGGGGAGGGGGAGGGTCCTACAATGAGCAGTTCTTC. Translated: CASRGGGGSYNEQFF.

The chain links TRBV7-2 to TRBJ1-5, with 10 bases matching TRBD1. The CDR3 is 16 amino acids. With V trimmed by 5 bases and J by 2 bases, 6 bases remained unmatched. Germline V lookup: CDR1 SGHTA, CDR2 FQGNSA. The chain's CDR3 is CASSLRQGAGNQPQHF. The DNA for the CDR3 is TGTGCCAGCAGCCTCCGACAGGGGGCCGGCAATCAGCCCCAGCATTTT.

This rearrangement joins TRBV28 to TRBJ2-1, with TRBD2 matching over 8 bases. Germline trimming cut 5 bases from V and 3 bases from J; bases unmatched to any gene: 6. The CDR3 totals 15 residues. Germline lookup yields CDR1 MDHEN and CDR2 SYDVKM. CDR3 loop: CASSASLAGYNEQFF. CDR3 coding DNA: TGTGCCAGCAGTGCGTCCCTAGCGGGCTACAATGAGCAGTTCTTC.

This clone appeared once. The V and J genes are TRBV7-3 and TRBJ2-1; 7 bases align to TRBD2. Germline V gives CDR1 SGHTA, CDR2 FQGTGA. This CDR3 has 14 residues. Germline trimming cut 5 bases from V and 8 bases from J; bases unmatched to any gene: 9. The CDR3 bases are TGTGCCAGCAGCCTGACTAGCCTTGGCCATGAGCAGTTCTTC. Translation gives CASSLTSLGHEQFF.

The J gene is TRBJ2-1, the V gene TRBV2, with D maybe TRBD2 (6 bases). The CDR3 has 13 residues. Trimming took off 8 bases at V and 2 bases at J, with 10 bases between the two ends. Per the germline V gene, CDR1 is SNHLY and CDR2 is FYNNEI. For the CDR3, the DNA is TGTGCCAGCCGGGACTCCCCCTACAATGAGCAGTTCTTC. It specifies CASRDSPYNEQFF.